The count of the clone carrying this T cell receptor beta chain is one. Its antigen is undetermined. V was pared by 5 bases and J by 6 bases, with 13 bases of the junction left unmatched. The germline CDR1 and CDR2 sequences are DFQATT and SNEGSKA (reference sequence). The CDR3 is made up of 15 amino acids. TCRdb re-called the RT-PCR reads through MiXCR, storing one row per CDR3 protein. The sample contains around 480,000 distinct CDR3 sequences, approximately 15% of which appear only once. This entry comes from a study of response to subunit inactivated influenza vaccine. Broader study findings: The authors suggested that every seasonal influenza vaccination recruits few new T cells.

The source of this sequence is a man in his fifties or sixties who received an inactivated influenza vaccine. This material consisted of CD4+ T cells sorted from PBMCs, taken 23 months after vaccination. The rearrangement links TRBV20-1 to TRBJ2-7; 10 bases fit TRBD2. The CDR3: CSAWGSGTSVSEQYF. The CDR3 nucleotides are TGCAGTGCTTGGGGATCCGGGACTAGCGTCTCCGAGCAGTACTTC.